The clone carrying this TCR beta chain showed up many times. Its antigen remains unidentified. Per germline, CDR1 KGHSH and CDR2 LQKENI. V lost 6 bases, J lost 8 bases, and 17 bases lay in between. The length of the CDR3 is 14 residues. 5'-RACE, quantitative and with molecular barcodes, yielded the TCR beta libraries. TCRdb reanalysed the 5' RACE reads using MiXCR and keeps one entry per CDR3 protein. The sample lists approximately 140,000 distinct CDR3 sequences; approximately 9.2% were seen once. These data come from a study of CD8 T cells in ankylosing spondylitis. Study observations and caveats: There was a TCR beta motif, made of several highly homologous variants, that appeared characteristic of ankylosing spondylitis blood. Reports say disease-linked clones showed up significantly more in matched ankylosing spondylitis synovial fluid.

Sequencing was carried out using synovial fluid, either unsorted or a sorted T cell fraction (not recorded which). This sequence originates from a male donor with ankylosing spondylitis. V and J are TRBV18 and TRBJ2-1; D may be TRBD1 or TRBD2 (6 bases each). For the CDR3, the DNA is TGTGCCAGCTCGTCCAACTCCGGGGGCTATGAGCAGTTCTTC. Translating gives CASSSNSGGYEQFF.